This T cell receptor (beta chain) was recorded in a study of T cell responses to AZD1222 COVID-19 vaccine (dated by TCRdb to the early 2020s). Describing the broader study: AZD1222 recipients with second doses at about 4 weeks or about 12 weeks were pooled, because spike-specific TCR depth and breadth did not differ between schedules. Trial participants were enrolled into age subgroups of 18-55, 56-69 and 70-plus years, which contained about 150, 28 and 57 TCR-sequenced participants, respectively. TCR sequencing was performed for over 230 trial participants, of whom around 210 were given two doses of AZD1222 and about 25 were given two doses of MenACWY control vaccine.

Per the publication, the time point label means: baseline before first vaccination. Samples from vaccinated people were obtained from the UK trials COV001 and COV002, which included a single-blind randomized controlled phase 2/3 trial of AZD1222 (ChAdOx1 nCoV-19) in healthy adults. For TCRbeta chain sequencing, PBMC samples from trial participants were taken at day 0 and at day 28 after the second dose. Points the paper makes about the study in general: Vaccine-associated CD4 TCRs spanned the whole spike protein, with dominant responses in regions 160-218 and 743-854. Participants were mostly white British and included more females than males, and it was suggested by the authors that clonal diversity may have been underestimated. Because no day 14 peak-response samples were available, repertoires were characterized only after the peak T cell response. In the small 56-69-year group, the increase in depth fell short of significance, most likely because of low power. After two AZD1222 doses, spike-specific TCR breadth and depth were significantly higher than at day 0 and than in MenACWY recipients. Epitopes outside the regions mutated in the B.1.351 and B.1.1.7 variants were reportedly recognized by nearly half of the unique spike-specific TCRs. Conclusions about previously exposed vaccinees were limited because only six or seven AZD1222 recipients were SARS-CoV-2 seropositive at baseline.

The CDR3 regions of human TCRbeta chains were subjected to immunosequencing. Per the authors' processing: TCRs in the repertoires were matched against a reference library of SARS-CoV-2-specific TCRs that had been generated with the MIRA antigen-specificity platform. Breadth was defined as the fraction of unique TCRs that were SARS-CoV-2-associated, and depth was defined as the fraction of total T cells that were SARS-CoV-2-associated. Using the MIRA data, every spike-specific TCR was mapped to the spike region that the TCR reacted to and assigned to either a CD4 or a CD8 class. Log10-transformed breadth and depth values were compared by one-way ANOVA with Sidak's multiple comparisons tests. The immuneACCESS repertoire file appears here via TCRdb, limited to in-frame rearrangements. These files lack a portion of the clones; in checked studies, under half of the deficit traces to unresolved V genes, and the cause of the others is not known. The DNA gave D and trimming, while V, J and clone size come from that table. This sample comprises some 190,000 clones, 85% to 90% of them detected only once. Approximately 6.9% of the sample is held by the ten biggest clonotypes.

A note on this clone: The antigen this receptor binds is unknown. No clone much larger than this one lies a single base away; base qualities are absent.

The germline V gene gives CDR1 as SGHVS and CDR2 as FQNEAQ. V is pared back by 5 bases and J by 2 bases, with 10 bases lying between the germline termini. The CDR3 starts with the cysteine, ends with the phenylalanine, and has 13 residues. The only DNA kept is the CDR3, 39 bases in frame from the first base. The V and J genes are TRBV7-8 and TRBJ2-7; the D gene cannot be named for sure. Source: peripheral blood, taken on day 0 of AZD1222 vaccination. The TCR was taken from an adult in good health. The CDR3 protein sequence reads: CASSRTAAYEQYF. The bases read TGTGCCAGCAGCCGGACGGCCGCCTACGAGCAGTACTTC.